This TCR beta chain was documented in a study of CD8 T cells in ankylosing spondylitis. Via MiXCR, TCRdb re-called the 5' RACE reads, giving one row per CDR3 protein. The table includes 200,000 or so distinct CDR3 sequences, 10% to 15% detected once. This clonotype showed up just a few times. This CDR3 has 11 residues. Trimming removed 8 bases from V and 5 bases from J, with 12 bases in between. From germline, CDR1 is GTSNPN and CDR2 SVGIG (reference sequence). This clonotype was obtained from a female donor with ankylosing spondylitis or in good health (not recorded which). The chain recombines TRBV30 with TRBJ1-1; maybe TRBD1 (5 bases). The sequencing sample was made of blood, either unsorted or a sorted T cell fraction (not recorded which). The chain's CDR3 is CARQKGTEAFF. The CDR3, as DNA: TGTGCCCGACAAAAGGGGACTGAAGCTTTCTTT.